Listed below are T cell receptor beta chains from one sample, sequenced in a study of shared clonotypes between healthy human individuals. Assay used: immunoSEQ multiplex PCR; TCRdb lists only in-frame clones, some missing. The sample has 1.5 million to 1.9 million clones, nearly 99% seen once; the top ten hold around 0.45%. The sample was naive CD4+ T cells sorted from blood. The receptors stem from a man aged 25 to 45 in good health. The CDR3 runs from the conserved cysteine through the conserved F or W.

>TRBV10-2
CASRIPGGAVGELFF
>TRBV29-1
CSVLQGPPNTEAFF
>TRBV6-5
CASSRGAYGYTF
>TRBV28
CAGRDAVNNQPQHF
>TRBV7-2
CASSLGGTYEQYF
>TRBV7-3
CASSLNRGNEQFF
>TRBV25-1
CASSSLQGGYTF
>TRBV28
CASSLGSSGANVLTF
>TRBV28
CASSLNPLGNTEAFF
>TRBV19
CASSRLLAGVPTDTQYF
>TRBV5-1
CASSPGQRESTYEQYF
>TRBV25-1
CASSRRGGSRAGELFF
>TRBV20-1
CSARVLSGWYF
>TRBV5-1
CASSFVPQSYGYTF
>TRBV30
CAWSVGTLCTF
>TRBV29-1
CSVELTGSTGAYEQYF
>TRBV10-3
CAISSWGSDTGELFF
>TRBV28
CASLRAFTSYNEQFF
>TRBV6-6
CASSHGQGYEQYF
>TRBV5-6
CASSLVRRNTEAFF